This TCR beta chain comes out of a study of vaccination and CD4 T cells after COVID-19 (dated by TCRdb to between 2020 and 2023). Broadly, across the study: Convalescent patients had a positive SARS-CoV-2 result on nasal swab PCR, and of these patients, several had mild disease and one had severe disease. Each participant got two doses of either the Pfizer-BioNTech BNT162b2 vaccine (n=8) or the Moderna mRNA-1273 vaccine (n=2). Overlapping spike peptide pools from SARS-CoV-2 and from the common cold coronaviruses HCoV-NL63, HCoV-OC43 and HCoV-229E were used as culture stimuli. Post-COVID blood samples from convalescent patients were collected a median of around 100 days after diagnosis, with a range of 35 to 161 days. In 10 COVID-19 convalescent patients and 4 infection-naive healthy vaccine recipients, the spike-specific CD4+ TCR repertoire before mRNA vaccination was compared with the repertoire after mRNA vaccination. Control cultures received a CEFX viral epitope pool as the positive control, an HIV-1 Nef peptide pool as the negative control, or no peptide. The time from the second vaccine dose to post-vaccine blood sampling had a median of roughly 70 days and ranged from about 12 to 241 days. The convalescent cohort included six males and four females, with two Hispanic individuals, seven Caucasians, two Asians and one multiracial person. Broad study findings and their caveats: Nearly all vaccine-specific clones in convalescent patients (304 of 307) were mono-reactive for SARS-CoV-2 spike rather than cross-reactive with common cold coronaviruses. The median count of SARS-CoV-2-reactive clonotypes went up from 21 after infection to some 38 after vaccination, although the change was not significant. Among the post-vaccine SARS-CoV-2-reactive clones in convalescent patients, a median about 89% showed up only after vaccination, which suggests vaccine-specific priming. The number of convalescent patients in the study was relatively small, and the study did not examine early timepoints following natural infection.

This clonotype was found a few times. There is no known antigen for this receptor. Base qualities are not provided; no much larger clone lies one nucleotide away. The protocol used for the library was PCR. DNA from cultured CD4+ T cells was subjected to TCR sequencing with the Oncomine TCR Beta short-read assay at the Johns Hopkins FTIC core. The QIAamp micro DNA kit was used to extract genomic DNA from the cultured CD4+ T cells. Oncomine TCR Beta libraries from cultured CD4+ T cells were pooled using unique dual indexes and sequenced on an Illumina iSeq 100. The source study handled its data this way. Non-productive sequences were removed, and CDR3s not starting with C, not ending with F or W, or shorter than 7 amino acids were discarded. The MANAFEST web application identified antigen-specific clonotypes by comparing peptide-stimulated wells against reference wells and other culture wells. To be called positive, a clone needed an FDR below 0.05, an odds ratio above 5, and a productive frequency above 0.1% in at least two of three replicate wells. A clonotype counted as cross-reactive if it showed significant expansion both in the SARS-CoV-2 spike wells and in at least one common cold coronavirus spike condition. CDR3 homology was assessed with Levenshtein distances (stringdist) and unrooted phylogenetic trees (ape) in R version 3.6.1. The public sequencing data were trimmed at Q25 with fastp and processed into clonotypes with MiXCR by TCRdb, which kept only in-frame beta chains. When rows share a CDR3 protein, they turn into one entry using the most common DNA and genes. The V and J calls were determined by TCRdb, not by the authors. Within this sample are fewer than 10,000 distinct CDR3 sequences, with more than 55% of them counted one time only. The top ten clonotypes cover around a third of the sample.

Sample treatment or condition, as interpreted from the label and publication: roughly nine-day PBMC culture with coronavirus spike peptide pools or control peptides (ViraFEST assay). To expand antigen-specific T cells with peptide pools and then pick out the expanded clonotypes through TCR sequencing, the study relied on the ViraFEST assay. The convalescent patients' positive SARS-CoV-2 PCR tests fell between March and December 2020, which was before the Alpha, Beta and Delta variants emerged in the United States. Each well held some 2 million PBMCs cultured in IMDM containing approximately 5% human AB serum and around 9.2 IU/ml IL-2, with about 9.4 ug/ml peptide pools added. Half of the culture medium was replaced with fresh IL-2-containing medium on days 3 and 7. CD4+ T cells were isolated after approximately ten days of culture through negative selection using the EasySep CD4+ T cell isolation kit. Ficoll-Paque Plus gradient centrifugation was used to isolate PBMCs from whole blood, and the isolated PBMCs were then either used fresh or cryopreserved at -140C. In general, triplicate wells were set up for every culture condition.

The CDR3 runs 15 amino acids, cysteine and phenylalanine included. CDR3 DNA is the only sequence kept; it has 45 bases, read in frame from the first base. V ends up 5 bases short and J 6 bases short, with an unmatched junction base count of 7. CDR1 SNHLY and CDR2 FYNNEI were looked up in the germline V gene. The specimen sequenced was CD4+ T cells from blood, cultured in vitro. This receptor was identified in a human donor who had recovered from COVID-19. Recombination connected TRBV2 to TRBJ1-5; 10 middle bases align to TRBD1. The encoded CDR3 is CASSYRQGAGQPQHF. The nucleotides read TGTGCCAGCAGTTACCGACAGGGGGCTGGTCAGCCCCAGCATTTT.